The text below deals with one T cell receptor (beta chain). The sample originates from a study of T cell changes during pregnancy in multiple sclerosis. Assay: immunoSEQ multiplex PCR; the TCRdb copy retains only in-frame clones and omits some. The sample has 50,000 to 75,000 clones, under 95% seen once. The CDR3 covers 15 residues. The V and J ends lost 0 bases and 5 bases respectively, with 10 bases between them. Germline V CDR1 and CDR2: MGHRA, YSYEKL. This TCR derives from a female donor in good health, enrolled as a control in a pregnancy study. Material: peripheral blood, obtained in the first trimester of pregnancy. The chain is built from TRBV4-1 and TRBJ2-2, with TRBD1 as a possible D gene (5 bases). The CDR3, as DNA: TGCGCCAGCAGCCAAGATGGAAAGGGGACCGGGGAGCTGTTTTTT. It is translated as CASSQDGKGTGELFF.